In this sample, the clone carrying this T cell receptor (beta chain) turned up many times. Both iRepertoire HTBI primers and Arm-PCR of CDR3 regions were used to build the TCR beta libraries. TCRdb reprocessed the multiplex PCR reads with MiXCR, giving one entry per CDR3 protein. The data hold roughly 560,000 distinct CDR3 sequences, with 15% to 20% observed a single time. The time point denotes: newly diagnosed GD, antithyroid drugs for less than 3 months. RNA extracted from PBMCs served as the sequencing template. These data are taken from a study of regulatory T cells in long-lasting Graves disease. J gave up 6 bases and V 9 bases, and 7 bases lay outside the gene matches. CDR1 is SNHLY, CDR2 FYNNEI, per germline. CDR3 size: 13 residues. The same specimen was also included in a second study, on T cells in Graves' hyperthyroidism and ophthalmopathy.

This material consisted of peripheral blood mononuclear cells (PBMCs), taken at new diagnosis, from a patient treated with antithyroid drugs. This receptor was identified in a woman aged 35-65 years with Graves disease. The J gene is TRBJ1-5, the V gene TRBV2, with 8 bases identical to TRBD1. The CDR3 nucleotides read TGTGCCAGAGGACAGGGTAGTTCTCAGCCCCAGCATTTT. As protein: CARGQGSSQPQHF.